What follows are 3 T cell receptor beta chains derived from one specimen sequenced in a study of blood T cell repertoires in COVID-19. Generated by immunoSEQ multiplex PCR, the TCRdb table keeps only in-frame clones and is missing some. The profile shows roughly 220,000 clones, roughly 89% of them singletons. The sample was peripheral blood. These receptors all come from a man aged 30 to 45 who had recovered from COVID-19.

CDR3 in DNA: TGTGCCAGCACCCAGAGGTCGGGGGGGGTCGCAGATACGCAGTATTTT. Its translation: CASTQRSGGVADTQYF. J is TRBJ2-3 and V is TRBV2, with TRBD2 matching over 8 bases. V lost 7 bases, J lost 4 bases, and 13 bases stayed unmatched. CDR1 is SNHLY, CDR2 FYNNEI, per germline. This CDR3 has 16 residues.

In DNA form, the CDR3 reads TGTGCCTGGAGTGTGGGGGGGGCTAACACAGATACGCAGTATTTT. It specifies CAWSVGGANTDTQYF. The genes are TRBV30 and TRBJ2-3; the D gene is possibly TRBD2 (7 bases). CDR3 length: 15 residues. Trimming shortened V by 0 bases and J by 2 bases, and 12 bases separated the two germline ends. Per the germline V gene, CDR1 is GTSNPN and CDR2 is SVGIG (reference sequence).

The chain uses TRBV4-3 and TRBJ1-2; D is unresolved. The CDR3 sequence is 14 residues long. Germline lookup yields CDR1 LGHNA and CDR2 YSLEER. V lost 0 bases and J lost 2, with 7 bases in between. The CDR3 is CASSQDSGNYGYTF. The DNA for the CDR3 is TGCGCCAGCAGCCAAGACTCAGGAAACTATGGCTACACCTTC.